This is a list of T cell receptor beta chains from one sample in a study of spatial heterogeneity in lung cancer. MiXCR, run by TCRdb on the 5' RACE reads, gives a single entry per CDR3 protein. The table records about 50,000 distinct CDR3 sequences, roughly 7.4% of them present only once. This specimen was PBMCs, taken at follow-up. All receptors come from a female donor with early-stage non-small cell lung cancer. Both conserved end residues are part of each CDR3. Fields, in order: V gene, J gene, D gene, clone size, CDR3 protein, CDR3 DNA. The D gene is left open where the match is weak. Expanded clones get a size class; other rows say once, few or many, or leave the size out.

TRBV30	TRBJ2-3	TRBD1	-	CALQGTVADTQYF	TGTGCCTTACAGGGGACGGTAGCAGATACGCAGTATTTT
TRBV4-1	TRBJ2-1	TRBD1	-	CASSQRTGGGLRGSYNEQFF	TGCGCCAGCAGCCAAAGGACAGGGGGTGGCCTCAGGGGGTCCTACAATGAGCAGTTCTTC
TRBV20-1	TRBJ2-7	TRBD1	many	CSARDFFGTGVISYEQYF	TGCAGTGCTAGAGACTTCTTCGGGACAGGTGTGATCTCCTACGAGCAGTACTTC
TRBV2	TRBJ2-2	TRBD1	few	CASSVQGDTGELFF	TGTGCCAGCAGTGTCCAGGGGGACACCGGGGAGCTGTTTTTT
TRBV24-1	TRBJ1-6	-	many	CASAESYNSPLHF	TGTGCCAGCGCGGAGAGTTATAATTCACCCCTCCACTTT
TRBV12-3/TRBV12-4	TRBJ2-3	-	many	CATSQGTLVADTQYF	TGTGCCACCTCCCAAGGGACTCTTGTCGCAGATACGCAGTATTTT
TRBV18	TRBJ2-7	-	many	CASSPSWGFYEQYF	TGTGCCAGCTCACCTTCCTGGGGGTTCTACGAGCAGTACTTC
TRBV7-2	TRBJ1-2	TRBD1	few	CASSGTGTGAYGYTF	TGTGCCAGCAGCGGGACCGGGACAGGGGCCTATGGCTACACCTTC
TRBV4-3	TRBJ2-7	TRBD2	few	CASSQDWRGGSEQYF	TGCGCCAGCAGCCAAGATTGGCGGGGGGGGAGCGAGCAGTACTTC
TRBV7-2	TRBJ2-1	TRBD2	few	CASSTRTSGGSYSYNEQFF	TGTGCCAGCAGCACCCGGACTAGCGGGGGGTCTTACTCCTACAATGAGCAGTTCTTC
TRBV28	TRBJ2-1	-	-	CASSFWADFFF	TGTGCCAGCAGTTTTTGGGCGGACTTTTTCTTC
TRBV12-3/TRBV12-4	TRBJ2-2	TRBD1	many	CASGTGVKTGELFF	TGTGCCAGCGGGACAGGAGTGAAAACCGGGGAGCTGTTTTTT
TRBV29-1	TRBJ2-3	TRBD1	many	CSVGDRASTDTQYF	TGCAGCGTTGGGGACAGGGCGTCCACAGATACGCAGTATTTT
TRBV7-2	TRBJ2-5	TRBD2	many	CASSLGAGVETQYF	TGTGCCAGCAGCTTAGGAGCGGGGGTGGAGACCCAGTACTTC
TRBV5-1	TRBJ2-7	-	few	CASSLDAGEQYF	TGCGCCAGCAGCTTGGATGCTGGCGAGCAGTACTTC
TRBV5-1	TRBJ2-1	TRBD1	many	CASSLAPGQGYNEQFF	TGCGCCAGCAGCTTGGCTCCTGGACAGGGCTACAATGAGCAGTTCTTC
TRBV20-1	TRBJ1-5	TRBD1	many	CSADWTGRNQPQHF	TGCAGTGCCGACTGGACAGGCCGCAATCAGCCCCAGCATTTT
TRBV12-3/TRBV12-4	TRBJ1-1	TRBD1	many	CASSTGVTEAFF	TGTGCCAGCAGCACAGGGGTTACTGAAGCTTTCTTT
TRBV18	TRBJ2-3	TRBD1	many	CASSPGTASTDTQYF	TGTGCCAGCTCCCCCGGGACAGCGAGCACAGATACGCAGTATTTT
TRBV5-1	TRBJ2-7	-	-	CASSDPRGEQYF	TGCGCCAGCAGCGATCCCAGGGGCGAGCAGTACTTC
TRBV7-9	TRBJ1-5	-	few	CASSFGAEKPQHF	TGTGCCAGCAGCTTCGGGGCGGAGAAGCCCCAGCATTTT
TRBV24-1	TRBJ2-7	-	many	CATSDSRVSSYEQYF	TGTGCCACCAGTGATTCTAGGGTCAGCTCCTACGAGCAGTACTTC
TRBV20-1	TRBJ2-7	-	-	CSARPGHRSSYEQYF	TGCAGTGCTAGACCGGGACACAGGAGCTCCTACGAGCAGTACTTC
TRBV28	TRBJ2-1	TRBD2	many	CASSSYSAGGVLYEQFF	TGTGCCAGCAGTTCCTACTCGGCGGGGGGCGTTCTGTATGAGCAGTTCTTC
TRBV18	TRBJ2-3	TRBD2	-	CASSPPSGGDTDTQYF	TGTGCCAGCTCACCACCAAGCGGGGGGGACACAGATACGCAGTATTTT
TRBV12-3/TRBV12-4	TRBJ1-2	-	many	CASSLTTVYGYTF	TGTGCCAGCAGTTTAACGACAGTTTATGGCTACACCTTC
TRBV12-3/TRBV12-4	TRBJ2-7	-	few	CASSLQGDYEQYF	TGTGCCAGCAGTCTACAGGGAGACTACGAGCAGTACTTC
TRBV3-1	TRBJ2-7	-	few	CASSPLWRGEQYF	TGTGCCAGCAGCCCCCTATGGAGGGGCGAGCAGTACTTC
TRBV7-2	TRBJ2-3	-	-	CASSLRGVTDTQYF	TGTGCCAGCAGCCTGAGGGGAGTGACAGATACGCAGTATTTT
TRBV4-3	TRBJ2-3	TRBD1	-	CASSRSGTGSDTQYF	TGCGCCAGCAGCCGATCAGGGACAGGGTCAGATACGCAGTATTTT
TRBV7-9	TRBJ1-1	-	-	CASSRQQATEAFF	TGTGCCAGCAGTCGCCAACAGGCCACTGAAGCTTTCTTT
TRBV6-5	TRBJ1-3	TRBD1	-	CASSYFQGGSGNTIYF	TGTGCCAGCAGTTACTTTCAGGGGGGCTCTGGAAACACCATATATTTT
TRBV28	TRBJ1-4	-	many	CASSLPRWVRNEKLFF	TGTGCCAGCAGTTTACCCCGGTGGGTCCGGAATGAAAAACTGTTTTTT
TRBV5-4	TRBJ2-1	TRBD2	-	CASSSGGTSGYNEQFF	TGTGCCAGCAGCTCGGGCGGGACTAGCGGCTACAATGAGCAGTTCTTC
TRBV27	TRBJ2-5	-	few	CASSWGLEETQYF	TGTGCCAGCAGTTGGGGACTTGAAGAGACCCAGTACTTC
TRBV28	TRBJ1-1	-	few	CATRITEAFF	TGTGCCACCCGCATCACTGAAGCTTTCTTT
TRBV14	TRBJ1-1	-	many	CASSQAHGTPGFLGEAFF	TGTGCCAGCAGCCAAGCGCACGGGACGCCGGGATTCCTAGGTGAAGCTTTCTTT
TRBV5-4	TRBJ2-5	-	many	CASSPAGAREETQYF	TGTGCCAGCAGTCCTGCGGGGGCCAGGGAAGAGACCCAGTACTTC
TRBV6-1	TRBJ2-7	-	many	CASSVPNEQYF	TGTGCCAGCAGTGTCCCCAACGAGCAGTACTTC
TRBV12-3/TRBV12-4	TRBJ2-1	TRBD1	many	CASSIPGQGANEQFF	TGTGCCAGCAGTATACCGGGACAGGGGGCCAATGAGCAGTTCTTC
TRBV20-1	TRBJ2-1	TRBD2	many	CSAPAAQRGGDEQFF	TGCAGTGCTCCCGCGGCCCAGCGGGGGGGCGATGAGCAGTTCTTC
TRBV4-1	TRBJ1-1	-	few	CASSQPLRGQDTEAFF	TGCGCCAGCAGCCAACCGCTGCGGGGTCAAGACACTGAAGCTTTCTTT
TRBV9	TRBJ1-2	-	few	CASSVSGDGYTF	TGTGCCAGCAGCGTTTCAGGGGATGGCTACACCTTC
TRBV3-1	TRBJ2-5	TRBD2	many	CASSRGLEQETQYF	TGTGCCAGCAGCCGGGGACTAGAACAAGAGACCCAGTACTTC
TRBV6-1	TRBJ2-4	-	few	CTSSEGRGGRDIQYF	TGTACCAGCAGTGAAGGGAGGGGGGGCAGAGACATTCAGTACTTC
TRBV24-1	TRBJ2-1	-	many	CATSDPDRAYNEQFF	TGTGCCACCAGTGACCCCGACAGAGCCTACAATGAGCAGTTCTTC
TRBV3-1	TRBJ1-5	-	many	CASSQDADPGVGQPQHF	TGTGCCAGCAGCCAAGATGCGGACCCCGGGGTCGGTCAGCCCCAGCATTTT
TRBV4-1	TRBJ2-3	-	many	CASSQEPPDTQYF	TGCGCCAGCAGCCAAGAACCTCCAGATACGCAGTATTTT
TRBV12-3/TRBV12-4	TRBJ2-7	-	few	CASRSGGSYEQYF	TGTGCCAGCAGGTCAGGGGGGTCCTACGAGCAGTACTTC
TRBV2	TRBJ1-5	-	many	CASTDSVVSNQPQHF	TGTGCCAGCACGGACAGTGTGGTAAGCAATCAGCCCCAGCATTTT
TRBV5-1	TRBJ2-3	-	many	CASSLAPQGGADTQYF	TGCGCCAGCAGCTTGGCCCCTCAGGGGGGAGCAGATACGCAGTATTTT
TRBV6-6	TRBJ2-5	TRBD2	few	CASHTSGGSVRGPQYF	TGTGCCAGCCACACTAGCGGGGGGTCGGTTCGAGGTCCCCAGTACTTC
TRBV4-1	TRBJ1-2	-	many	CASSQGPSVTNYGYTF	TGCGCCAGCAGCCAGGGCCCCTCGGTCACCAACTATGGCTACACCTTC
TRBV27	TRBJ2-2	TRBD1	many	CASSLQGQINTGELFF	TGTGCCAGCAGTTTACAGGGACAGATCAACACCGGGGAGCTGTTTTTT
TRBV27	TRBJ2-3	-	few	CASSPGWGSADTQYF	TGTGCCAGCAGTCCAGGGTGGGGGAGCGCAGATACGCAGTATTTT
TRBV10-3	TRBJ1-3	TRBD1	many	CAISDSRGNGNTIYF	TGTGCCATCAGTGATAGCAGGGGGAATGGAAACACCATATATTTT
TRBV5-5	TRBJ1-2	TRBD1	many	CASRLGQTGGGYTF	TGTGCCAGCAGGCTGGGGCAGACAGGGGGCGGCTACACCTTC
TRBV5-4	TRBJ2-7	TRBD1	-	CASTGQGVSYEQYF	TGTGCCAGCACCGGACAGGGAGTTTCCTACGAGCAGTACTTC
TRBV5-1	TRBJ2-7	-	many	CASRDVTAYEQYF	TGCGCCAGTCGGGACGTAACCGCCTACGAGCAGTACTTC